The entry below gives a single T cell receptor beta chain sequence along with its context. These data originate in a study of blood T cell repertoires in COVID-19. Libraries were prepared by immunoSEQ multiplex PCR; TCRdb keeps only in-frame clonotypes and omits some of them. The table lists around 280,000 clones, around 90% of them singletons. The CDR3 runs to 14 residues. Unmatched junction bases numbered 6, after V lost 8 bases and J lost 5 bases. CDR1 MNHEY and CDR2 SMNVEV come from the germline V gene (reference sequence). The sequencing input was PBMCs or T cells enriched from blood (not recorded which). This clonotype was sampled from a woman between 35 and 50 years old who had recovered from COVID-19. The chain has TRBV27 and TRBJ2-7, with 13 bases that match TRBD2. CDR3 residues: CASRGLAGTNEQYF. CDR3 sequence (DNA): TGTGCCAGCCGGGGACTAGCGGGAACTAACGAGCAGTACTTC.